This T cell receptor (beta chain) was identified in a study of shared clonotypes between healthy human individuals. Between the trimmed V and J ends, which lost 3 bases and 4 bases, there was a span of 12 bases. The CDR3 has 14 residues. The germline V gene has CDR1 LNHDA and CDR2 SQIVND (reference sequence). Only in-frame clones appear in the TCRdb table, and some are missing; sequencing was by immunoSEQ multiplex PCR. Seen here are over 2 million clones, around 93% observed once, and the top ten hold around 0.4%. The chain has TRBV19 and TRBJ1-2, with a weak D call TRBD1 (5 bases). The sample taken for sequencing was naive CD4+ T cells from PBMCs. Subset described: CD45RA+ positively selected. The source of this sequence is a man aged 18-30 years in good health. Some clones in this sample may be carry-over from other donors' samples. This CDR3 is CASSILGRAYGYTF. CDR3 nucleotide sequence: TGTGCCAGTAGTATTTTGGGCAGGGCCTATGGCTACACCTTC.